Sequencing of this TCR beta chain was carried out in a study of neurological immune-mediated disorders. Time point: longitudinal time-point 2. This clonotype has at least ten counts. TCRdb reprocessed the 5' RACE reads with MiXCR, giving one entry per CDR3 protein. The data show some 87,000 distinct CDR3 sequences, with 5.8% seen just once and 7.9% held by the top ten. CDR1 and CDR2 from the germline V gene are SGDLS and YYNGEE. Trimming removed 4 bases from V and 0 bases from J, with 11 bases in between. CDR3 length equals 14 residues. The genes are TRBV9 and TRBJ2-7, with TRBD1 as a possible D gene (5 bases). This clonotype was obtained from a woman aged 55-70 years with multiple sclerosis. Source material: PBMCs. CDR3 in amino acids: CASSPGHISYEQYF. As DNA, the CDR3 is TGTGCCAGCAGCCCAGGACATATCTCCTACGAGCAGTACTTC. Full variable domain (rest looked up from reference TRBV9 and TRBJ2-7): DSGVTQTPKHLITATGQRVTLRCSPRSGDLSVYWYQQSLDQGLQFLIQYYNGEERAKGNILERFSAQQFPDLHSELNLSSLELGDSALYFCASSPGHISYEQYFGPGTRLTVT.